The next 26 T cell receptor beta chains were all read from a single sample in a study of cytomegalovirus exposure and HLA in healthy donors (TCRdb year 2017). Library preparation used the immunoSEQ multiplex PCR assay. The multiplex PCR relied on a mix of 60 forward primers for TCR Vbeta segments and 13 reverse primers for TCR Jbeta segments. TCRdb holds this immuneACCESS table with in-frame rearrangements only. Some clones are missing; in checked studies, unresolved V genes explain under half, and the rest has no known cause. This sample is represented by 55,000 to 80,000 clones; 65% to 70% of them were singletons. Approximately 21% of the sample is held by the ten biggest clonotypes. The sequenced sample consisted of PBMCs. The receptors originated from a man in his forties or fifties in good health and CMV-seropositive.

The chain joins TRBV5-4 to TRBJ2-7; 11 bases line up with TRBD2. The ends lost 4 bases at V and 1 base at J; junction bases unmatched: 7. This CDR3 contains 16 residues. From germline, CDR1 is SGHNT and CDR2 YYREEE (reference sequence). CDR3 region: CASSPGTSGFSYEQYF. In DNA, the CDR3 is TGTGCCAGCAGCCCCGGGACTAGCGGCTTTTCCTACGAGCAGTACTTC.

This clone was seen only a few times. The chain carries TRBV6-1 and TRBJ2-1; 8 nucleotides line up with TRBD2. Trimming cost V 6 bases and J 7 bases; bases outside gene matches: 11. This CDR3 spans 15 amino acids. Germline CDR1 reads MNHNS; CDR2 reads SASEGT. The CDR3 region has the DNA TGTGCCAGCAGGGCAATGGCGGGGGGAGGAAATGAGCAGTTCTTC. Residues: CASRAMAGGGNEQFF.

The J gene is TRBJ1-5, the V gene TRBV19; D possibly corresponds to TRBD1 (5 bases). The CDR3 is made up of 15 amino acids. Trimming pared 5 bases from V and 2 bases from J, leaving 13 bases between. Germline CDR1 LNHDA, CDR2 SQIVND (reference sequence). The CDR3 sequence: CASSAGRAGNQPQHF. CDR3 sequence (DNA): TGTGCCAGTAGTGCAGGCAGGGCTGGCAATCAGCCCCAGCATTTT.

The rearrangement joins TRBV19 to TRBJ2-3; 10 bases fit TRBD1. Germline CDR1 is LNHDA and CDR2 is SQIVND (reference sequence). V gave up 5 bases and J gave up 2 bases; unmatched junction bases: 7. The CDR3 has 16 amino acids. This chain's CDR3 is CASSATGTGATDTQYF. As DNA, the CDR3 is TGTGCCAGTAGTGCCACCGGGACAGGGGCCACAGATACGCAGTATTTT.

This clone was seen once. The gene calls are TRBV6-5 and TRBJ1-2; the D is unclear. The V and J ends lost 2 bases and 7 bases respectively, with 11 bases between them. Germline V lookup: CDR1 MNHEY, CDR2 SVGAGI. This CDR3 has 13 residues. The CDR3 region is CASSYGWAGGYTF. The CDR3 DNA reads as TGTGCCAGCAGTTACGGCTGGGCGGGTGGCTACACCTTC.

The chain couples TRBV9 to TRBJ2-1; D is ambiguous. The CDR3 loop spans 17 amino acids. The V and J ends lost 3 bases and 0 bases respectively, with 16 bases between them. Per germline, CDR1 SGDLS and CDR2 YYNGEE. The CDR3 reads CASSALPGRSSYNEQFF. The CDR3 nucleotides are TGTGCCAGCAGCGCACTGCCCGGCCGGAGCTCCTACAATGAGCAGTTCTTC.

This clone has only one observation. The junction departs from the called germline gene at one end, perhaps through a read error. The chain combines TRBV9 with TRBJ1-5, with a weak D call TRBD1 (6 bases). The germline V gene encodes CDR1 SGDLS and CDR2 YYNGEE. This CDR3 spans 14 amino acids. CDR3 nucleotides: TGTGGCGCGAAGAGGGGGAGTTTTAATCAGCGCCAGCATTTT. As protein: CGAKRGSFNQRQHF.

About this clone itself: The sample holds other DNA sequences that translate to the same CDR3. The chain employs TRBV25-1 and TRBJ1-2; D unclear. CDR3 length: 13 residues. Germline CDR1 reads MGHDK; CDR2 reads SYGVNS. The V end was cut by 3 bases, the J end by 8 bases, with 13 bases between. CDR3 in DNA: TGTGCCAGCAGTGAGTCCCCTGTCTACGGCTACACCTTC. Translated: CASSESPVYGYTF.

This clone appeared a few times. The genes are TRBV18 and TRBJ1-2; D gene ambiguous. From germline, CDR1 is KGHSH and CDR2 LQKENI. This CDR3 has 15 residues. The germline V and J ends were trimmed by 1 base and 2 bases, with 11 bases remaining between them. The CDR3 loop reads CASSPRRTGNYGYTF. Here the CDR3 DNA reads TGTGCCAGCTCACCACGAAGGACGGGGAACTATGGCTACACCTTC.

On this clone: A far larger clone is only one base removed, so a read error is likely. The chain recombines TRBV5-1 with TRBJ1-4; no reliable D call. Germline CDR1 reads SGHRS; CDR2 reads YFSETQ. V shed 0 bases and J shed 10 bases, with 19 bases lying between them. The CDR3 extends over 16 amino acids. The CDR3 reads CASSLEAQTDLPKLFF. The CDR3 region has the DNA TGCGCCAGCAGCTTGGAGGCCCAAACAGATCTGCCAAAACTGTTTTTT.

This rearrangement joins TRBV11-1 to TRBJ2-7; D might be TRBD1 (6 bases). The CDR3 is 13 amino acids. In germline, CDR1 is SGHAT, CDR2 FQDESV (reference sequence). V was clipped by 4 bases and J by 5 bases, with 12 bases between them. The CDR3 region has the DNA TGTGCCAGCAGCTCTACAGGGTTTCACGAGCAGTACTTC. Protein sequence: CASSSTGFHEQYF.

This clone was counted only a few times. CDR3 in amino acids: CASSSPGGKETQYF. CDR3 DNA sequence: TGTGCCAGCAGCTCTCCCGGGGGGAAAGAGACCCAGTACTTC. The gene calls are TRBV11-3 and TRBJ2-5; 7 bases match TRBD2. This CDR3 region has 14 residues. Losses at the gene ends were 4 bases for V and 3 bases for J; bases not matched to a gene: 5. CDR1 is SGHNT and CDR2 is YENEEA in the germline V gene.

This clone has just a few counts. The chain links TRBV4-3 to TRBJ1-2; 7 bases are shared with TRBD1. With 0 bases clipped from V and 8 bases from J, the junction kept 6 bases outside the gene matches. Germline loops: CDR1 LGHNA, CDR2 YSLEER. The CDR3 is 14 residues long. In nucleotides, the CDR3 is TGCGCCAGCAGCCAAGAAACGACAGGGCGCGGCTACACCTTC. Protein product: CASSQETTGRGYTF.

This chain joins TRBV4-1 and TRBJ1-6; D remains unclear. V dropped 0 bases and J dropped 8 bases, with 11 bases sitting between them. The CDR3 runs to 15 residues. Germline V gene lookup returns CDR1 MGHRA and CDR2 YSYEKL. CDR3 sequence (DNA): TGCGCCAGCAGCCAAGAGGGCACGCCCCATTCACCCCTCCACTTT. Translation gives CASSQEGTPHSPLHF.

The CDR3 is CASSQDARGGYNEQFF. The CDR3 nucleotides read TGCGCCAGCAGCCAAGATGCCCGGGGAGGGTACAATGAGCAGTTCTTC. This rearrangement joins TRBV4-3 to TRBJ2-1, with TRBD2 matching 7 bases. The CDR3 runs to 16 residues. J gave up 4 bases and V 0 bases, and 6 bases lay outside the gene matches. Germline V lookup: CDR1 LGHNA, CDR2 YSLEER.

The V gene is TRBV7-8, the J gene TRBJ1-4, with D perhaps matching TRBD1 (5 bases). Trimming took off 5 bases at V and 7 bases at J, with 11 bases between the two ends. Germline V gene sequence: CDR1 SGHVS, CDR2 FQNEAQ. This CDR3 contains 13 residues. In nucleotides, the CDR3 is TGTGCCAGCAGCAACTACGGGGGTGAAAAACTGTTTTTT. It encodes CASSNYGGEKLFF.

The genes are TRBV15 and TRBJ1-5; 7 nucleotides align to TRBD1. The germline CDR1 and CDR2 sequences are LNHNV and YYDKDF (reference sequence). The CDR3 length is 15 residues. J was trimmed by 3 bases and V by 3 bases; bases with no gene match: 5. The CDR3 DNA is TGTGCCACCAGCAGGCCGGGACAGCTCAATCAGCCCCAGCATTTT. It yields the protein CATSRPGQLNQPQHF.

The J gene is TRBJ2-7, the V gene TRBV13, with 7 positions matching TRBD1. The germline CDR1 and CDR2 sequences are PRHDT and FYEKMQ (reference sequence). V shed 2 bases, J shed 2 bases, and the junction held 6 bases outside the gene matches. This CDR3 region has 15 residues. The CDR3 reads CASSLRQGDPYEQYF. The CDR3, as DNA: TGTGCCAGCAGCTTACGGCAGGGGGATCCCTACGAGCAGTACTTC.

DNA for the CDR3: TGTGCCAGCAGGATATGGAGCTCTGGAAACACCATATATTTT. Its protein is CASRIWSSGNTIYF. The chain employs TRBV5-4 and TRBJ2-2; no clear D gene. The last part of the DNA fits TRBJ1-3 better; the J call may be wrong. The CDR3 is made up of 14 amino acids. Germline V CDR1 and CDR2: SGHNT, YYREEE (reference sequence).

The chain combines TRBV28 with TRBJ1-6, with a weak D call TRBD1 (5 bases). Germline V CDR1 and CDR2: MDHEN, SYDVKM. Between the trimmed V and J ends, which lost 3 bases and 5 bases, there was a span of 8 bases. CDR3 length: 14 residues. CDR3 loop: CASSLGGNNSPLHF. CDR3 DNA: TGTGCCAGCAGTTTGGGGGGGAATAATTCACCCCTCCACTTT.

The rearrangement uses TRBV10-3 and TRBJ1-1; D uncertain. The V and J ends lost 6 bases and 3 bases respectively, with 11 bases between them. Germline loops: CDR1 ENHRY, CDR2 SYGVKD. The CDR3 length is 13 residues. The CDR3 DNA sequence: TGTGCCATCAGCCGTCGCGGGGACACTGAAGCTTTCTTT. This gives the protein CAISRRGDTEAFF.

This chain connects TRBV18 to TRBJ2-6; D not resolved. Between the trimmed V and J ends, which lost 3 bases and 0 bases, there was a span of 3 bases. CDR3 size: 14 residues. CDR1 and CDR2 (germline): KGHSH, LQKENI. CDR3 sequence (DNA): TGTGCCAGCTCACCCCTCTCTGGGGCCAACGTCCTGACTTTC. Its protein product is CASSPLSGANVLTF. The full variable domain, its missing parts supplied by reference TRBV18 and TRBJ2-6, is NAGVMQNPRHLVRRRGQEARLRCSPMKGHSHVYWYRQLPEEGLKFMVYLQKENIIDESGMPKERFSAEFPKEGPSILRIQQVVRGDSAAYFCASSPLSGANVLTFGAGSRLTVL.

This clone has a handful of counts. The rearrangement joins TRBV4-3 to TRBJ2-4; a weak D match, TRBD2 (6 bases). CDR3 length: 13 amino acids. V lost 2 bases, J lost 9 bases, and 11 bases lay in between. Germline CDR1 and CDR2: LGHNA and YSLEER. The CDR3 DNA reads as TGCGCCAGCAGCCAAACTAGCTCCGGCATTCAGTACTTC. Protein: CASSQTSSGIQYF.

This chain joins TRBV19 and TRBJ2-5; TRBD1 matches 8 bases. Looked up from germline, CDR1 is LNHDA and CDR2 is SQIVND (reference sequence). V lost 5 bases, J lost 4 bases, and 12 bases stayed unmatched. The CDR3 is 16 amino acids. DNA for the CDR3: TGTGCCAGTAGTGCCTGGACAGGGTCGATGGGAGAGACCCAGTACTTC. This codes for CASSAWTGSMGETQYF.

In this sample, this clone turned up a few times. The V call is TRBV4-3, the J call TRBJ2-5; 10 positions match TRBD2. V gave up 1 base and J gave up 4 bases; unmatched junction bases: 3. CDR3 size: 15 residues. Germline CDR1 is LGHNA and CDR2 is YSLEER. The CDR3 DNA reads as TGCGCCAGCAGCCAAGCTAGCGGGGGTAGAGAGACCCAGTACTTC. It is translated as CASSQASGGRETQYF.

The rearrangement links TRBV7-9 to TRBJ2-1, with D tentatively TRBD1 (6 bases). CDR1 is SEHNR, CDR2 FQNEAQ, per germline (reference sequence). The CDR3 covers 11 residues. The V end was cut by 4 bases, the J end by 12 bases, with 10 bases between. The CDR3 is CASSWGQPQFF. CDR3 coding DNA: TGTGCCAGCAGCTGGGGGCAGCCGCAGTTCTTC.